This TCR beta chain was identified during a study of Graves' ophthalmopathy and Graves' hyperthyroidism. Study-wide points: Most expanded clonotypes from thyroid (those above 0.001 frequency) were also found in blood. Both a roughly 70% sensitivity and a roughly 75% specificity characterized the model's predictions of ophthalmopathy progression.

Hyperthyroidism in these 18- to 65-year-old patients was newly diagnosed, lasting under 2 months. Each diagnosis was determined on the basis of clinical symptoms, serum thyroxine, TRAb, thyroid ultrasound and orbital computed tomography. In its sample, this clonotype was seen a few times. Its antigen remains unidentified. CDR1 and CDR2 (germline): SGHRS, YFSETQ. The CDR3 is 16 amino acids. Trimming took 4 bases from V and 2 from J; bases not matched to a gene: 7. Researchers took RNA transcripts and amplified TCR beta CDR3 regions from them. An opening RT-PCR round employed HTBI primers and preceded a second-round multiplex PCR. Each CDR3 protein gets one entry after TCRdb re-called the multiplex PCR reads with MiXCR. The sample consists of about 500,000 distinct CDR3 sequences, under 45% of them appearing once.

This TCR derives from an adult man with Graves' hyperthyroidism. Sample: peripheral blood or thyroid tissue (not recorded which). The chain has TRBV5-1 and TRBJ2-3; 10 nucleotides line up with TRBD1. As DNA, the CDR3 is TGCGCCAGCAGCGGAGACAGGGGGCTAAACACAGATACGCAGTATTTT. Amino acids: CASSGDRGLNTDTQYF.